These 9 T cell receptor beta chains share one sample of origin, sequenced in a study of cytomegalovirus exposure and HLA in healthy donors. PCR used 60 Vbeta primers and 13 Jbeta primers. TCRdb keeps only in-frame clones here, not all; method: immunoSEQ multiplex PCR. This sample has about 200,000 clones, with approximately 78% found just once. The sequenced sample consisted of PBMCs. Receptor source: a woman aged 40 to 50 in good health and CMV-seronegative.

The J gene is TRBJ2-7, the V gene TRBV4-1; 7 bases fit TRBD1. CDR3 size: 15 residues. The germline gives CDR1 MGHRA, CDR2 YSYEKL. J was trimmed by 3 bases and V by 4 bases; bases with no gene match: 9. The CDR3 nucleotides read TGCGCCAGCAGCCCCATTCAGGGGGTGGGCTACGAGCAGTACTTC. Encoded protein: CASSPIQGVGYEQYF.

V gene TRBV5-1 combines with J gene TRBJ2-2, with TRBD1 identical over 9 bases. Looked up from germline, CDR1 is SGHRS and CDR2 is YFSETQ. This CDR3 contains 16 residues. Trimming removed 1 base from V and 0 bases from J; junction bases left unmatched: 1. The CDR3 reads CASSLRTGANTGELFF. CDR3 bases: TGCGCCAGCAGCTTGAGGACAGGGGCGAACACCGGGGAGCTGTTTTTT.

DNA for the CDR3: TGTGCCAGCGCAGCGGGGTTGAACACTGAAGCTTTCTTT. Residues: CASAAGLNTEAFF. The gene calls are TRBV9 and TRBJ1-1; no firm D call. Trimming removed 7 bases from V and 0 bases from J, with 10 bases in between. This CDR3 contains 13 residues. The germline V gene has CDR1 SGDLS and CDR2 YYNGEE.

The chain combines TRBV5-1 with TRBJ2-2; 7 bases are shared with TRBD1. The J segment lost 7 bases and the V segment lost 4 bases, leaving 7 bases of the junction unmatched. Germline CDR1 is SGHRS and CDR2 is YFSETQ. This CDR3 spans 14 amino acids. CDR3 sequence: CASSEKGAGGELFF. The DNA for the CDR3 is TGCGCCAGCAGCGAAAAGGGGGCTGGCGGGGAGCTGTTTTTT.

The chain recombines TRBV18 with TRBJ2-3; TRBD2 agrees at 7 bases. Germline CDR1 KGHSH, CDR2 LQKENI. The CDR3 spans 15 residues. Trimming at V came to 3 bases and at J to 0 bases, leaving 3 bases not matched to a gene. The CDR3 DNA sequence: TGTGCCAGCTCACCTCAAGCGGGGAGCACAGATACGCAGTATTTT. It is translated as CASSPQAGSTDTQYF.

V is TRBV25-1 and J is TRBJ2-1; unclear D gene. The CDR3 has 13 residues. CDR1 MGHDK and CDR2 SYGVNS come from the germline V gene. The V end was cut by 3 bases, the J end by 5 bases, with 8 bases between. The CDR3 DNA follows: TGTGCCAGCAGTGATTACAGAAACAATGAGCAGTTCTTC. It codes for CASSDYRNNEQFF. The whole variable domain, remainder taken from reference TRBV25-1 and TRBJ2-1, is EADIYQTPRYLVIGTGKKITLECSQTMGHDKMYWYQQDPGMELHLIHYSYGVNSTEKGDLSSESTVSRIRTEHFPLTLESARPSHTSQYLCASSDYRNNEQFFGPGTRLTVL.

The rearrangement uses TRBV30 and TRBJ2-2; tentative D call: TRBD1 (6 bases). CDR1 is GTSNPN, CDR2 SVGIG, per germline (reference sequence). The CDR3 contains 15 residues. Trimming cost V 2 bases and J 6 bases, with 16 bases left between them. CDR3 residues: CAWSWNRVIAGELFF. The DNA for the CDR3 is TGTGCCTGGAGTTGGAACAGGGTAATCGCCGGGGAGCTGTTTTTT.

The V call is TRBV2, the J call TRBJ2-1, with TRBD2 matching 10 bases. Germline values: CDR1 SNHLY, CDR2 FYNNEI. CDR3 size: 15 residues. J gave up 7 bases and V 2 bases, and 5 bases lay outside the gene matches. CDR3 residues: CASSESGLASNEQFF. In DNA form, the CDR3 reads TGTGCCAGCAGTGAATCGGGACTAGCGAGTAATGAGCAGTTCTTC.

This chain links TRBV28 with TRBJ2-7, with D unclear. Germline CDR1 MDHEN, CDR2 SYDVKM. CDR3 length: 15 amino acids. The V end was cut by 5 bases, the J end by 1 base, with 15 bases between. The CDR3 here is CASSPPPAGSYEQYF. CDR3 nucleotides: TGTGCCAGCAGTCCCCCCCCGGCCGGGTCCTACGAGCAGTACTTC.